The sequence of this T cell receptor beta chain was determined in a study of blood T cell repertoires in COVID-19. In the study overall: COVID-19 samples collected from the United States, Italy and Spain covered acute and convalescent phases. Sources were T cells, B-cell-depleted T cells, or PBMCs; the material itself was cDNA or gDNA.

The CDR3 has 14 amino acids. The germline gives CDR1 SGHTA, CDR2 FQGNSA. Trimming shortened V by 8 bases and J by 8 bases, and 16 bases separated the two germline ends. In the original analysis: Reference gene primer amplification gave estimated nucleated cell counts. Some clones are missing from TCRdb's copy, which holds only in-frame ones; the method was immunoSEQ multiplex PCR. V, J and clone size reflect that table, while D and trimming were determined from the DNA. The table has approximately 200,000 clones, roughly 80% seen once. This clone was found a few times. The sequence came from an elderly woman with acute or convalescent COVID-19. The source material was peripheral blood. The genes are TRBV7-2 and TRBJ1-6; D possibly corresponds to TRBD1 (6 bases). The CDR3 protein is CASGSGTSYSPLHF. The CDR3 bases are TGTGCCAGCGGCTCCGGGACATCCTATTCACCCCTCCACTTT.